These 9 T cell receptor beta chains came from one sample sequenced in a study of CD4+ T cells in melanoma. The protocol was immunoSEQ multiplex PCR, while the TCRdb copy is restricted to in-frame clones and leaves out a portion. Counted here are some 47,000 clones, roughly 89% occurring once; the ten biggest clones make up about 10%. The sample was peripheral blood. The origin of the receptors is a human donor with melanoma.

The rearrangement joins TRBV5-5 to TRBJ1-5, with D possibly being TRBD1 (5 bases). V shed 1 base and J shed 3 bases, with 11 bases lying between them. CDR1 is SGHKS, CDR2 YYEKEE, per germline (reference sequence). The CDR3 length is 15 residues. The CDR3 DNA reads as TGTGCCAGCAGCTTGCAGGGATCTGCCAATCAGCCCCAGCATTTT. As protein: CASSLQGSANQPQHF.

This rearrangement joins TRBV5-1 to TRBJ1-2; the match to TRBD1 covers 9 bases. CDR3 length: 14 amino acids. Germline V CDR1 and CDR2: SGHRS, YFSETQ. V dropped 4 bases and J dropped 8; count of bases not matched to a gene: 9. The CDR3 DNA sequence: TGCGCCAGCAGCCTCGGGACAGGGTCTAAAGGCTACACCTTC. Translated, it gives CASSLGTGSKGYTF.

This sequence joins TRBV5-1 and TRBJ1-6; 7 bases fit TRBD1. CDR1 is SGHRS, CDR2 YFSETQ, per germline. The CDR3 has 16 residues. Losses at the gene ends were 0 bases for V and 4 bases for J; bases not matched to a gene: 4. The CDR3 is CASSLGTGAYNSPLHF. DNA for the CDR3: TGCGCCAGCAGCTTGGGGACAGGAGCTTATAATTCACCCCTCCACTTT. Filled out from reference TRBV5-1 and TRBJ1-6, the complete variable domain reads KAGVTQTPRYLIKTRGQQVTLSCSPISGHRSVSWYQQTPGQGLQFLFEYFSETQRNKGNFPGRFSGRQFSNSRSEMNVSTLELGDSALYLCASSLGTGAYNSPLHFGNGTRLTVT.

The chain recombines TRBV5-5 with TRBJ1-1; D is perhaps TRBD1 (5 bases). Trimming removed 3 bases from V and 5 bases from J, with 8 bases in between. Per germline, CDR1 SGHKS and CDR2 YYEKEE (reference sequence). The CDR3 spans 12 residues. The CDR3 DNA sequence: TGTGCCAGCAGCTCACAGGTGACTGAAGCTTTCTTT. As protein: CASSSQVTEAFF.

The chain recombines TRBV27 with TRBJ2-3, with D uncertain. The germline V gene encodes CDR1 MNHEY and CDR2 SMNVEV (reference sequence). The CDR3 is 14 amino acids. V lost 0 bases, J lost 1 base, and 5 bases lay in between. CDR3 amino acids: CASSLSAGTDTQYF. The CDR3 bases are TGTGCCAGCAGTTTATCGGCAGGCACAGATACGCAGTATTTT.

The genes are TRBV19 and TRBJ1-4; D is possibly TRBD1 (6 bases). The CDR3 is 14 residues long. V lost 5 bases and J lost 7, with 14 bases in between. Germline V gives CDR1 LNHDA, CDR2 SQIVND (reference sequence). The CDR3 sequence is CASSVQGRGEKLFF. In DNA form, the CDR3 reads TGTGCCAGTAGTGTGCAGGGGCGTGGTGAAAAACTGTTTTTT.

CDR3 in amino acids: CASRAPRSNQPQHF. The CDR3 coding sequence is TGTGCCAGCAGGGCCCCTCGGAGCAATCAGCCCCAGCATTTT. The J gene is TRBJ1-5, the V gene TRBV2; D not certain. V lost 6 bases to trimming and J lost 1 base, with 10 bases between them. CDR3 length: 14 residues. The germline gives CDR1 SNHLY, CDR2 FYNNEI.

The chain links TRBV4-2 to TRBJ2-7; 11 bases agree with TRBD2. The trim removed 1 base at V and 12 bases at J, leaving 14 bases unmatched. CDR3 size: 16 residues. In germline, CDR1 is LGHNA, CDR2 YNFKEQ. In DNA form, the CDR3 reads TGTGCCAGCAGCCAAGGTATTCCGGGACTAGCGGAACTTCGGTACTTC. It translates to CASSQGIPGLAELRYF.

This clone is a singleton in its sample. This chain connects TRBV29-1 to TRBJ2-7; 11 bases are shared with TRBD1. The germline V gene has CDR1 SQVTM and CDR2 ANQGSEA. This CDR3 is 15 amino acids long. The V gene end was trimmed by 5 bases and the J gene end by 3 bases; junction bases not matched to a gene: 9. CDR3: CSVRGTGGKVYEQYF. DNA of the CDR3: TGCAGCGTTCGTGGGACAGGGGGGAAAGTCTACGAGCAGTACTTC.